The 13 T cell receptor beta chains below were found in one sample sequenced in a study of blood T cell repertoires in COVID-19. Generated by immunoSEQ multiplex PCR, the TCRdb table keeps only in-frame clones and is missing some. The data show 55,000 to 60,000 clones, about 76% seen once. Source material: peripheral blood. These receptors were collected from a man between 45 and 60 years old with active or convalescent COVID-19.

This chain joins TRBV2 and TRBJ2-4, with 10 bases lining up with TRBD2. In germline, CDR1 is SNHLY, CDR2 FYNNEI. J was trimmed by 0 bases and V by 5 bases; bases with no gene match: 13. This CDR3 comprises 19 residues. In DNA form, the CDR3 reads TGTGCCAGCAGTCTTCGAAGCCTAGCGGGGGCTCTAGCCAAAAACATTCAGTACTTC. This sequence encodes CASSLRSLAGALAKNIQYF.

With regard to this clone: The same CDR3 can be traced to other DNA sequences in this sample. J is TRBJ2-2 and V is TRBV7-3; TRBD2 matches at 10 bases. This CDR3 has 16 amino acids. Germline V lookup: CDR1 SGHTA, CDR2 FQGTGA. V gave up 2 bases and J gave up 1 base; unmatched junction bases: 1. CDR3 in amino acids: CASSLLAGGNTGELFF. The CDR3 region has the DNA TGTGCCAGCAGCTTATTAGCGGGAGGGAACACCGGGGAGCTGTTTTTT.

This sequence joins TRBV3-1 (or the pseudogene TRBV3-2) and TRBJ2-7, with a weak D call TRBD2 (6 bases). The CDR3 consists of 15 residues. V was trimmed by 1 base and J by 4 bases, leaving 14 bases between them. CDR1 LGHDT and CDR2 YNNKEL come from the germline V gene (reference sequence). CDR3 protein: CASSQGPTSLYEQYF. DNA for the CDR3: TGTGCCAGCAGCCAAGGCCCGACTAGTCTATACGAGCAGTACTTC.

The J gene is TRBJ2-7, the V gene TRBV5-6, with 10 bases aligning to TRBD2. CDR3 length: 16 amino acids. V gave up 0 bases and J gave up 2 bases; unmatched junction bases: 5. CDR1 and CDR2 (germline): SGHDT, YYEEEE. The CDR3 coding sequence is TGTGCCAGCAGCTTGGGATGGACTAGCGGAGCCTACGAGCAGTACTTC. Protein sequence: CASSLGWTSGAYEQYF. Based on the CDR3 plus reference TRBV5-6 and TRBJ2-7, the full variable domain is DAGVTQSPTHLIKTRGQQVTLRCSPKSGHDTVSWYQQALGQGPQFIFQYYEEEERQRGNFPDRFSGHQFPNYSSELNVNALLLGDSALYLCASSLGWTSGAYEQYFGPGTRLTVT.

This chain connects TRBV20-1 to TRBJ1-2; the D is unclear. The V and J ends lost 0 bases and 13 bases respectively, with 12 bases between them. There are 11 residues in the CDR3. CDR1 and CDR2 from the germline V gene are DFQATT and SNEGSKA (reference sequence). The CDR3 nucleotides are TGCAGTGCTAGAGATGGCGGGCGCCGCACCTTC. This codes for CSARDGGRRTF.

A few counts support this clone. This chain joins TRBV11-2 and TRBJ2-2; 10 bases line up with TRBD1. This CDR3 comprises 16 residues. From germline, CDR1 is SGHAT and CDR2 FQNNGV. With 4 bases clipped from V and 7 bases from J, the junction kept 9 bases outside the gene matches. The chain's CDR3 is CASSYGDRGGSGELFF. The CDR3 coding sequence is TGTGCCAGCAGCTATGGGGACAGGGGAGGCAGCGGGGAGCTGTTTTTT.

The V and J genes are TRBV9 and TRBJ2-1; 9 nucleotides align to TRBD2. There are 16 residues in the CDR3. From germline, CDR1 is SGDLS and CDR2 YYNGEE. Unmatched junction bases numbered 8, after V lost 3 bases and J lost 4 bases. CDR3 sequence (DNA): TGTGCCAGCAGCGGCGGCGGACTAGCGTTTTACAATGAGCAGTTCTTC. This sequence encodes CASSGGGLAFYNEQFF.

This clone has at least ten counts. CDR3 nucleotide sequence: TGCAGCGCCGCCCTGAGTTCTGGAAACACCATATATTTT. Its protein product is CSAALSSGNTIYF. The chain has TRBV29-1 and TRBJ1-3; D call uncertain. This CDR3 has 13 amino acids. V lost 7 bases to trimming and J lost 1 base, with 11 bases between them. Germline values: CDR1 SQVTM, CDR2 ANQGSEA.

The rearrangement joins TRBV5-6 to TRBJ2-1, with 10 bases aligning to TRBD1. Germline CDR1 and CDR2: SGHDT and YYEEEE. The CDR3 consists of 14 residues. V lost 6 bases to trimming and J lost 5 bases; unmatched junction nucleotides: 5. CDR3: CASNRDRGHNEQFF. Written as DNA, the CDR3 is TGTGCCAGCAATCGGGACAGGGGACACAATGAGCAGTTCTTC.

This clone was observed a handful of times. The chain employs TRBV3-1 (or the pseudogene TRBV3-2) and TRBJ2-5, with D tentatively TRBD1 (6 bases). V was pared by 6 bases and J by 2 bases, with 10 bases between. The CDR3 is 13 residues long. CDR1 and CDR2 (germline): LGHDT, YNNKEL (reference sequence). For the CDR3, the DNA is TGTGCCAGCAGACTAGGACAGCAAGAGACCCAGTACTTC. This codes for CASRLGQQETQYF.

V is TRBV24-1 and J is TRBJ2-1; 9 bases fit TRBD1. The CDR3 is made up of 14 amino acids. Trimming cost V 5 bases and J 4 bases; bases outside gene matches: 2. Germline-derived CDR1 and CDR2 are KGHDR and SFDVKD. The CDR3 region has the DNA TGTGCCACCAGTGTAGGGACAGGGTACAATGAGCAGTTCTTC. Translation gives CATSVGTGYNEQFF.

This clone was seen a handful of times. This chain connects TRBV6-5 to TRBJ1-1; 12 bases match TRBD1. The germline CDR1 and CDR2 sequences are MNHEY and SVGAGI. This CDR3 contains 15 residues. V trimming: 4 bases; J trimming: 4 bases; junction bases outside the gene matches: 4. Written as DNA, the CDR3 is TGTGCCAGCAGTTGGGGACAGGGGGCGTCCACTGAAGCTTTCTTT. It is translated as CASSWGQGASTEAFF.

The CDR3 here is CASSIVTGEAFF. For the CDR3, the DNA is TGTGCCAGTAGTATTGTCACCGGTGAAGCTTTCTTT. The chain recombines TRBV19 with TRBJ1-1; D remains ambiguous. Germline V gene data show CDR1 as LNHDA and CDR2 as SQIVND (reference sequence). This CDR3 region has 12 residues. V was pared by 3 bases and J by 7 bases, with 9 bases between.